This T cell receptor beta chain stems from a study of cytomegalovirus exposure and HLA in healthy donors. The PCR ran on 60 Vbeta and 13 Jbeta primers. Method: immunoSEQ multiplex PCR; TCRdb's copy keeps in-frame clones and lacks some. The repertoire table contains more than 90,000 clones. The germline CDR1 and CDR2 sequences are SGHVS and FQNEAQ. Trimming removed 8 bases from V and 5 bases from J, with 19 bases in between. The CDR3 consists of 14 residues. The sequenced sample consisted of PBMCs. This chain joins TRBV7-8 and TRBJ2-7; D gene unclear. The origin of this receptor is a middle-aged man in good health and CMV-seropositive. CDR3 protein: CASGLVEAVNEQYF. Here the CDR3 DNA reads TGTGCCAGCGGCCTCGTCGAGGCAGTCAACGAGCAGTACTTC.